This note documents a single T cell receptor beta chain sequence. There is no known antigen for this receptor. Base-call qualities are not available, and no considerably larger clone is one nucleotide away. The donors were healthy, HIV-negative adults who had no recently reported acute infections or vaccinations. Every donor was a Caucasian adult living in Nashville, Tennessee, USA. For unsorted samples, some 90 million PBMCs were counted, and genomic DNA was extracted using the QIAamp DNA Blood Mini kit. Blood was collected by leukapheresis, and PBMCs were isolated by Ficoll-Histopaque density gradient centrifugation and then cryopreserved in liquid nitrogen vapor phase. These data come from a study of shared clonotypes between healthy human individuals (TCRdb year 2020). With regard to the full study: The cohort included a few men and two women between 18 and 49 years of age. Blood TCR repertoires of 5 or 6 healthy adults were deeply sequenced to estimate repertoire size and the extent of clonotype sharing between individuals. To increase sequencing depth and limit assay-specific biases, TCR repertoire library preparation and sequencing were carried out by different laboratories using diverse techniques. Each donor's leukapheresis produced roughly between roughly 0.94 and 9.5 billion PBMCs.

The full study reports these points: Only blood was sampled, and tissue TCR repertoires likely differ from those in blood. Based on pairwise subsampling, the degree of clonotype sharing among donors was expected to be affected by sequencing depth. Because the study included only a small number of donors, the genetic and exposure-history diversity represented was limited.

Using the deep immunoSEQ assay, TCR CDR3 regions were amplified from genomic DNA by multiplex PCR. Extracted genomic DNA from each cell subset was spread evenly across all wells of several immunoSEQ 96-well plates, with each plate serving as a replicate. Each replicate PCR for unsorted PBMC received roughly 300 ng genomic DNA, equal to tens of thousands of T cell genomes. Unsorted PBMC genomic DNA was sequenced across ten immunoSEQ deep assay plates. Purified libraries were measured with a Qubit 3.0 fluorometer, size-checked on a Bioanalyzer 2100, and measured again with the KAPA Library Quantification kit. A separate single-read 150-cycle Illumina NextSeq 550 flow cell was used to sequence each immunoSEQ 96-well plate. The authors' pipeline ran thus. The immunoSEQ output contained only junctional sequences without quality scores, so filtering could not match that applied to full-length reads. To assign V/J genes and CDR3, sequences were annotated against IMGT germline references using PyIR, a Python wrapper for IgBLAST v1.9. Any read was removed if the V/J assignment was weak (E-value above 1e-6), the CDR3 was missing, or the read contained stop codons, out-of-frame junctions, or ambiguous translated residues. A V3J clonotype was defined by an identical inferred V gene, J gene, and CDR3 amino acid sequence. The percentage overlap between two repertoires was calculated by dividing the number of shared unique clonotypes by the size of the smaller repertoire. RTK rarefaction, the Chao1 estimator, and Recon v2.1 estimates of unobserved clonotypes were used to assess repertoire richness. Sourced from immuneACCESS, this table was stored by TCRdb with only in-frame sequences that have V and J called. A share of the clones is absent; for the studies checked, an unresolved V gene accounts for under half, and the remainder has no known explanation. D and trimming were read from the DNA, whereas the V and J calls and clone size are those reported in that table. This sample comprises approximately 500,000 clones, 70% to 85% of them detected only once. Around 12% of the sample belongs to the ten largest clones.

The sequenced sample consisted of PBMCs. The sequence derives from a middle-aged woman in good health. Some clones in this sample may be carry-over from other donors' samples.

The DNA sequence is as follows: TGTGCCAGCAGCTTTGATGGAAACACCATATATTTT. It encodes CASSFDGNTIYF. The chain is encoded by TRBV5-5 joined to TRBJ1-3; no D segment can be confidently identified. The junction shows trimming of 2 bases on V and 3 bases on J, plus 3 bases between the germline ends. Taken from cysteine to phenylalanine, the CDR3 has 12 residues. Only the CDR3 part of the read is kept: 36 bases, read in frame from the first base. The germline V gene (reference sequence) yields SGHKS for CDR1 and YYEKEE for CDR2.